This T cell receptor beta chain was obtained from a study of CD8 T cell repertoires and HIV-1 epitope variants. On the study more broadly: T cells were stimulated with Twenty-five Gag and Nef peptides separately.

Clones were sequenced by immunoSEQ multiplex PCR, and TCRdb holds only the in-frame ones, with some missing. The data contain over 90,000 clones, 74% of them singletons. The origin of this receptor is a male donor with HIV. Sequencing was performed on uncultured baseline CD8+ T cells from peripheral blood mononuclear cells (PBMCs).

The chain's CDR3 is CASSGQAYGPQHF. The CDR3 region has the DNA TGTGCCAGCAGTGGACAAGCCTACGGGCCCCAGCATTTT. The genes are TRBV27 and TRBJ1-5, with D tentatively TRBD1 (5 bases). Germline lookup yields CDR1 MNHEY and CDR2 SMNVEV (reference sequence). V was clipped by 5 bases and J by 9 bases, with 14 bases between them. CDR3 length: 13 amino acids.